This TCR beta chain was obtained from a study of vaccination effects on CD4 cells after COVID-19. General study findings and limits: Nearly all vaccine-induced clones in healthy recipients recognized only SARS-CoV-2. There was marked clonal contraction among infection- and vaccine-induced clones late after vaccination.

This clone has more than one count but fewer than ten. Its specificity is unknown. Sequenced by immunoSEQ multiplex PCR; TCRdb stores in-frame clones only, minus some. The sample lists 25,000 to 30,000 clones, 74% seen once, with about 17% in the top ten. Sequencing followed a ViraFEST assay step that expanded antigen-specific CD4+ T cells with viral peptide pools. CD4+ T cell isolation took place after 10 days of culture. Two-dose vaccination with either BNT162b2 or mRNA-1273 was given to the participants. Germline V CDR1 and CDR2: SGHNT, YYREEE (reference sequence). The ends lost 3 bases at V and 2 bases at J; junction bases unmatched: 7. CDR3 length: 16 amino acids.

Sequences were derived from CD4+ T cells from PBMCs cultured with HCoV-OC43 spike peptides, sampled after COVID-19 vaccination. Indicated subset: HCoV-OC43 spike overlapping peptide pool stimulation. The clonotype comes from a human donor who received a COVID-19 vaccine. This chain joins TRBV5-4 and TRBJ2-4; 8 nucleotides align to TRBD2. The CDR3 DNA follows: TGTGCCAGCAGCTCGGGAGGGAGCGTTTCCAAAAACATTCAGTACTTC. It yields the protein CASSSGGSVSKNIQYF. The whole variable domain, filled in from reference TRBV5-4 and TRBJ2-4, reads ETGVTQSPTHLIKTRGQQVTLRCSSQSGHNTVSWYQQALGQGPQFIFQYYREEENGRGNFPPRFSGLQFPNYSSELNVNALELDDSALYLCASSSGGSVSKNIQYFGAGTRLSVL.